This TCR beta chain was sequenced in a study of cytomegalovirus exposure and HLA in healthy donors. Study-level points and caveats: Later work found that TCR association rates differed between HLA loci; DRB1 had the most and HLA-C the fewest. As confirmed in vitro, three CMV-associated chains were specific for CMV antigens.

V shed 5 bases and J 7 bases; nucleotides not matched to a gene: 6. The germline CDR1 and CDR2 sequences are MNHNS and SASEGT. The CDR3 runs to 13 residues. About this clone: The target antigen is unknown.

PCR used 60 Vbeta primers and 13 Jbeta primers. Some clones are missing from TCRdb's copy, which holds only in-frame ones; the method was immunoSEQ multiplex PCR. The repertoire holds approximately 110,000 clones, with 60% to 80% as singletons. The sample taken for sequencing was PBMCs. The rearrangement links TRBV6-1 to TRBJ2-7; 9 bases are shared with TRBD1. The TCR originated in a woman in her thirties in good health and CMV-seropositive. The CDR3 loop is CASSLQGAREQYF. The CDR3 bases are TGTGCCAGCAGTTTACAGGGGGCCAGAGAGCAGTACTTC.